This T cell receptor (beta chain) was captured in a study of T-cell memory formation after mild COVID-19. Study observations and caveats: The authors left the SARS-CoV-2 specificity of second-wave clones peaking on day 37 unconfirmed. From day 15 to 85, contracting clones were balanced between CD4 and CD8, whereas later expanders leaned toward CD4+. Clones that contracted clustered mainly in CM and EM if CD4+ and in EMRA if CD8+.

This clonotype has a count of ten or more. Its antigen is not identified. CDR1 is SEHNR, CDR2 FQNEAQ, per germline (reference sequence). The CDR3 is 16 residues long. The germline V and J ends were trimmed by 6 bases and 0 bases, with 15 bases remaining between them. 5'RACE primed at constant segments yielded TCR alpha and TCR beta cDNA libraries bearing sample barcodes and UMIs. TCRdb recomputed calls from the 5' RACE reads with MiXCR, one row per CDR3 protein. The data hold approximately 450,000 distinct CDR3 sequences, with 18% observed a single time. The chain links TRBV7-9 to TRBJ1-3, with D perhaps TRBD1 (5 bases). The source is an adult woman who had mild COVID-19 (a few samples of this study predate the infection). Cell type and time point are not known. Specimen: PBMCs or a T cell subset sorted from them (not recorded which). CDR3 in DNA: TGTGCCAGCAGTTTGAGTAGGGGCCTCTCTGGAAACACCATATATTTT. This codes for CASSLSRGLSGNTIYF.